This TCR beta chain was recovered during a study of PD-L1 blockade in urothelial cancer. Study summary: About nine tenths of the roughly 29 patients comprised males who had bladder-origin urothelial cancer. Blood analysis took place 3 weeks (second dose) and 6 weeks after treatment start.

The CDR3 is 11 amino acids. Germline values: CDR1 DFQATT, CDR2 SNEGSKA (reference sequence). Trimming took 2 bases from V and 7 from J, leaving 9 bases between them. Time point denoted: pretreatment peripheral blood. Profiled with immunoSEQ multiplex PCR; TCRdb holds only in-frame clones, not every one. The data show roughly 16,000 clones, with approximately 91% seen just once and 12% held by the top ten. V and J are TRBV20-1 and TRBJ2-7; no clear D gene. This sequence originates from a man aged 65 to 85 with urothelial cancer. The material was PBMCs, obtained around atezolizumab (anti-PD-L1) treatment. The CDR3 bases are TGCAGTGCTAGACTCCAACGGGAGCAGTACTTC. As protein: CSARLQREQYF.